This T cell receptor (beta chain) derives from a study of blood T cell repertoires in COVID-19. Repertoires were generated with immunoSEQ multiplex PCR, while TCRdb's copy carries only in-frame clones and drops some. The sample lists some 48,000 clones, about nine tenths seen once, with about 5.1% in the top ten. CDR1 and CDR2 from the germline V gene are GTSNPN and SVGIG (reference sequence). The CDR3 sequence is 12 residues long. Trimming stripped 8 bases from V and 0 bases from J, with 8 bases between. The TCR originated in a man in his 70s with acute or convalescent COVID-19. The chain recombines TRBV30 with TRBJ2-1; possible D gene TRBD2, 5 bases. Sequences were obtained from peripheral blood. DNA of the CDR3: TGTGCCAAGAGCGGCTCCTACAATGAGCAGTTCTTC. Its protein is CAKSGSYNEQFF.